These T cell receptor beta chains were read from a single sample in a study of PD-1 blockade in classical Hodgkin lymphoma. TCRdb's copy holds only in-frame clones and misses some; the assay was immunoSEQ multiplex PCR. The table has 55,000 to 80,000 clones, just over 90% seen once. The sample consisted of peripheral blood mononuclear cells (PBMCs), taken at baseline. The receptors come from a human donor with classical Hodgkin lymphoma. CDR3s include the opening cysteine and the closing phenylalanine or tryptophan. A D gene is named only where the DNA matches it firmly. Only part of the rows carry a size: once, few, many, or a class if the clone is expanded.

>NA|TRBJ2-1|TRBV30|NA
TGTGCCTGGAGTCTAGGTGGGGGGGCCGTTGAGCAGTTCTTC
CAWSLGGGAVEQFF
>NA|TRBJ1-1|TRBV6-5|once
TGTGCCAGCAGTTACCAGGGGCTGGACACTGAAGCTTTCTTT
CASSYQGLDTEAFF
>TRBD2|TRBJ2-1|TRBV5-1|NA
TGCGCCAGCAGCACTGGGACTAGCGGACCCTACAATGAGCAGTTCTTC
CASSTGTSGPYNEQFF
>TRBD2|TRBJ2-2|TRBV4-2|NA
TGTGCCAGCAGCGTCTGGGCGCTAGCGGGATTTACCGGGGAGCTGTTTTTT
CASSVWALAGFTGELFF
>NA|TRBJ1-5|TRBV28|NA
TGTGCCAGCACCCGTCGGTTGGGCAATCAGCCCCAGCATTTT
CASTRRLGNQPQHF
>NA|TRBJ2-1|TRBV27|NA
TGTGCCAGCAGCACTAATGAGCAGTTCTTC
CASSTNEQFF
>NA|TRBJ2-5|TRBV27|NA
TGTGCCAGCAGTTTCTCCGGGGAGACCCAGTACTTC
CASSFSGETQYF
>NA|TRBJ2-5|TRBV27|NA
TGTGCCAGCAGTCCTTACACGGACACGAAGACCCAGTACTTC
CASSPYTDTKTQYF
>TRBD1|TRBJ1-1|TRBV6-5|NA
TGTGCCAGCAGTTACTCGACAGGGGGCACTGAAGCTTTCTTT
CASSYSTGGTEAFF
>NA|TRBJ2-4|TRBV30|NA
TGTGCCTGGAGTGCCGGGGGTGCTCTCAAAAACATTCAGTACTTC
CAWSAGGALKNIQYF
>NA|TRBJ1-2|TRBV6-1|NA
TGTGCCAGCAGTGAAAGCGGGCACAAATGGATCTATGGCTACACCTTC
CASSESGHKWIYGYTF
>TRBD2|TRBJ2-2|TRBV4-2|NA
TGTGCCAGCAGCCCACGGGGGGAAAGCTACACCGGGGAGCTGTTTTTT
CASSPRGESYTGELFF
>NA|TRBJ1-4|TRBV9|NA
TGTGCCAGCAGCGTAGATGGGGAAAAACTGTTTTTT
CASSVDGEKLFF
>NA|TRBJ1-5|TRBV5-4|NA
TGTGCCACAGGGGGCAATCAGCCCCAGCATTTT
CATGGNQPQHF
>NA|TRBJ2-1|TRBV11-3|NA
TGTGCCAGCAGCTCACGAGAAGGCCGTACCAACAATGAGCAGTTCTTC
CASSSREGRTNNEQFF
>NA|TRBJ2-7|TRBV7-9|once
TGTGCCAGCAGCTCCCGGGACTTAGGGGAGCAGTACTTC
CASSSRDLGEQYF
>NA|TRBJ1-2|TRBV29-1|few
TGCAGCGTGGGGTCCGGGCCCCCTATCTTCCACTATGGCTACACCTTC
CSVGSGPPIFHYGYTF
>TRBD1|TRBJ2-7|TRBV28|NA
TGTGCCAGCAGTTTGCCAAGGACAGGGGGCGGCTTGGTGCAGTACTTC
CASSLPRTGGGLVQYF
>TRBD2|TRBJ2-1|TRBV7-9|few
TGTGCCAGCAGCTTAAATCAGCTAGCGGATGAGAGATTCAATGAGCAGTTCTTC
CASSLNQLADERFNEQFF
>TRBD1|TRBJ2-6|TRBV28|NA
TGTGCCAGCAGTCCCATGACAGGGTCAGGGGCCAACGTCCTGACTTTC
CASSPMTGSGANVLTF
>NA|TRBJ2-2|TRBV30|NA
TGTGCCTGGAGGGAGACTCCCTACGGGGAGCTGTTTTTT
CAWRETPYGELFF
>NA|TRBJ1-1|TRBV18|NA
TGTGCCAGCTCACCGGGGGAGAACACTGAAGCTTTCTTT
CASSPGENTEAFF
>TRBD1|TRBJ2-7|TRBV6-1|NA
TGTGCCAGCAGCGAGGACAGGGACGCCTACGAGCAGTACTTC
CASSEDRDAYEQYF
>NA|TRBJ2-5|TRBV6-5|NA
TGTGCCAGCAGTTACTCGACCGCAAGGGAGACCCAGTACTTC
CASSYSTARETQYF
>TRBD2|TRBJ2-7|TRBV4-3|NA
TGCGCCAGCAGCCAAGATCGACTAGCGGGAGGGGTCTACGAGCAGTACTTC
CASSQDRLAGGVYEQYF
>NA|TRBJ1-2|TRBV19|NA
TGTGCCAGTAGTATTTCCCCCAGGCAAGGCTACACCTTC
CASSISPRQGYTF
>TRBD2|TRBJ2-5|TRBV5-8|NA
TGTGCCAGCAGCTATGCTCGACTAGCGGGGCAAGAGACCCAGTACTTC
CASSYARLAGQETQYF
>TRBD1|TRBJ2-7|TRBV6-5|NA
TGTGCCAGCAGTGATAATCCAGGGGGCGAGCAGTACTTC
CASSDNPGGEQYF
>TRBD1|TRBJ1-6|TRBV5-1|NA
TGCGCCAGCAGCTGGGGACAGGGGGTTGGTGATAATTCACCCCTCCACTTT
CASSWGQGVGDNSPLHF
>TRBD1|TRBJ1-6|TRBV19|NA
TGTGCCACCCCGACAGGGACCTCCTATAATTCACCCCTCCACTTT
CATPTGTSYNSPLHF
>NA|TRBJ2-7|TRBV27|NA
TGTGCCAGCAGTCCCATCCCCCCAGCAAGCCACGAGCAGTACTTC
CASSPIPPASHEQYF
>TRBD1|TRBJ2-7|TRBV5-8|NA
TGTGCCAGCAGCTTGGCGACCGGGACAGGGAGATCCCCCTACGAGCAGTACTTC
CASSLATGTGRSPYEQYF
>NA|TRBJ1-1|TRBV7-3|NA
TGTGCCAGCAGCCCAGGGGCAGGGGCCCTTCGCACTGAAGCTTTCTTT
CASSPGAGALRTEAFF
>NA|TRBJ2-3|TRBV2|NA
TGTGCCAGCGAAAGAATGGATACGCAGTATTTT
CASERMDTQYF
>TRBD1|TRBJ2-3|TRBV27|NA
TGTGCCAGCAGTTGGGGAACAGGGGCAGGACTCACAGATACGCAGTATTTT
CASSWGTGAGLTDTQYF
>TRBD1|TRBJ2-5|TRBV6-1|once
TGTGCCAGCAGTGATCCCCAGGGGGCCACCGAGACCCAGTACTTC
CASSDPQGATETQYF
>NA|TRBJ2-3|TRBV7-9|NA
TGTGCCAGCAGCTTGTTGGCGGGGGCTACCACAGATACGCAGTATTTT
CASSLLAGATTDTQYF
>TRBD2|TRBJ2-2|TRBV30|NA
TGTGCCTGGGGACTAGTCGTAACCGGGGAGCTGTTTTTT
CAWGLVVTGELFF
>NA|TRBJ1-1|TRBV19|few
TGTGCCAGTAGTACCCTAGGAGGTCCGAACACTGAAGCTTTCTTT
CASSTLGGPNTEAFF